A selection of T cell receptor beta chains follows, all from one sample in a study of post-analysis software for immune sequencing data. TCRdb processed the PCR reads anew with MiXCR; each CDR3 protein has one entry. The sample has 550,000 to 700,000 distinct CDR3 sequences, roughly 46% seen once. Sequences were obtained from blood. These receptors were taken from a girl between 5 and 17 years old with multiple sclerosis. Both conserved end residues are part of each CDR3. A D gene is named only where the DNA matches it firmly. Only part of the rows carry a size: once, few, many, or a class if the clone is expanded.

clone size | D gene | J gene | V gene | CDR3 DNA | CDR3 protein
NA | NA | TRBJ1-2 | TRBV11-3 | TGTGCCAGCAGCTGGGGGCGGGCTAACTATGGCTACACCTTC | CASSWGRANYGYTF
few | TRBD1 | TRBJ1-6 | TRBV20-1 | TGCAGTGCTAGAGGATCCGGGAGACAGGGCCCACCCCTCCACTTT | CSARGSGRQGPPLHF
few | TRBD1 | TRBJ2-7 | TRBV10-2 | TGCGCCAGCAGGGCGCCGGGACAGGGCTACGAGCAGTACTTC | CASRAPGQGYEQYF
NA | NA | TRBJ1-1 | TRBV20-1 | TGCAGTCCCAAATCGGGCCCGAACACTGAAGCTTTCTTT | CSPKSGPNTEAFF
once | TRBD2 | TRBJ2-7 | TRBV5-6 | TGTGCCAGCAGCCTGAAGGGGACTACGTCGGTCAACTACGAGCAGTACTTC | CASSLKGTTSVNYEQYF
NA | NA | TRBJ2-7 | TRBV5-5 | TGTGCCAGCAGCTTGGCCGCCTTCGTGACACCTAGCTCCTACGAGCAGTACTTC | CASSLAAFVTPSSYEQYF
NA | NA | TRBJ2-1 | TRBV6-1 | TGTGCCAGCAGTGGAACGGATTCCTACAATGAGCAGTTCTTC | CASSGTDSYNEQFF
many | NA | TRBJ2-7 | TRBV12-3/TRBV12-4 | TGCGCCAGCAGCCCTGGGACCCCCAACGAGCAGTACTTC | CASSPGTPNEQYF
few | TRBD2 | TRBJ2-1 | TRBV10-3 | TGTGCCATCAGTGAGCCTAGCGGGAGCAATGAGCAGTTCTTC | CAISEPSGSNEQFF
NA | NA | TRBJ2-3 | TRBV7-8 | TGTGCCAGCAGCTTAGCAGGGCGTTATAAGGATACGCAGTATTTT | CASSLAGRYKDTQYF
NA | NA | TRBJ1-2 | TRBV12-3/TRBV12-4 | TGTGCCAGCACCCCATTAGATGGCTACACCTTC | CASTPLDGYTF
few | TRBD2 | TRBJ2-5 | TRBV6-5 | TGTGCCAGCAGTGGGGATCTGGGGGGGGAGACCCAGTACTTC | CASSGDLGGETQYF
NA | NA | TRBJ2-1 | TRBV12-3/TRBV12-4 | TGTGCCAGCAGTTTAGCGCCGGGGCTCGGGGTAAACAATGAGCAGTTCTTC | CASSLAPGLGVNNEQFF
NA | NA | TRBJ2-7 | TRBV12-3/TRBV12-4 | TGTGCCAGCAGTTTAAGTGGGAGGAACGAGCAGTACTTC | CASSLSGRNEQYF
NA | NA | TRBJ2-3 | TRBV20-1 | TGCAGTGCTAGAGATGGCACCAGGATGTTGGATACGCAGTATTTT | CSARDGTRMLDTQYF
NA | NA | TRBJ2-7 | TRBV12-3/TRBV12-4 | TGTGCCAGCAGTTTATTTTGGGGAGTAGACGAGCAGTACTTC | CASSLFWGVDEQYF
NA | TRBD1 | TRBJ2-7 | TRBV12-3/TRBV12-4 | TGTGCCAGCAGACAAACCGGGACAGGGACCTACGAGCAGTACTTC | CASRQTGTGTYEQYF
NA | TRBD2 | TRBJ2-3 | TRBV5-1 | TGCGCCAGCAGCTTAGGCGGGACTAGCGTTCAAGATACGCAGTATTTT | CASSLGGTSVQDTQYF
few | NA | TRBJ2-5 | TRBV10-3 | TGTGCCATCAGACAAACATTCCAAGAGACCCAGTACTTC | CAIRQTFQETQYF
NA | TRBD1 | TRBJ2-5 | TRBV9 | TGTGCCAGCAGCCCTGGGACAGGGGGGAGTGCGGAGACCCAGTACTTC | CASSPGTGGSAETQYF
NA | NA | TRBJ2-7 | TRBV7-2 | TGTGCCAGCAGCTTAAAGGGGTTCTCCTACGAGCAGTACTTC | CASSLKGFSYEQYF
NA | NA | TRBJ1-1 | TRBV9 | TGTGCCAGCAGCGTAGTAGGGGCTATGAACACTGAAGCTTTCTTT | CASSVVGAMNTEAFF
NA | TRBD1 | TRBJ1-6 | TRBV12-3/TRBV12-4 | TGTGCCAGCAGCCCCGGGACAGGGCAGGGACCCCTCCACTTT | CASSPGTGQGPLHF
NA | TRBD2 | TRBJ2-3 | TRBV29-1 | TGCAGCGTTGAAATACTAGCGGCGTTCACAGATACGCAGTATTTT | CSVEILAAFTDTQYF
NA | TRBD2 | TRBJ2-5 | TRBV3-1 | TGTGCCAGCAGCCAGACCGGGGCTAGCGGGAGGCAGGAGCAGTACTTC | CASSQTGASGRQEQYF
few | NA | TRBJ1-5 | TRBV20-1 | TGCAGTGCCAAGAAGGAGGGAAATAGCAATCAGCCCCAGCATTTT | CSAKKEGNSNQPQHF
few | NA | TRBJ1-2 | TRBV12-3/TRBV12-4 | TGTGCCAGCAGTAAACAGGTTTATGGCTACACCTTC | CASSKQVYGYTF
NA | NA | TRBJ1-5 | TRBV20-1 | TGCAGTGCTAGTAGGGGGTTCAATCAGCCCCAGCATTTT | CSASRGFNQPQHF
few | TRBD2 | TRBJ2-7 | TRBV7-6 | TGTGCCAGCAGCTTAGAGCGGGAGGGCCGACCGCACGAGCAGTACTTC | CASSLEREGRPHEQYF
few | NA | TRBJ1-6 | TRBV9 | TGTGCTAGCCAGGGGCAGCGGAATTCACCCCTCCACTTT | CASQGQRNSPLHF
once | NA | TRBJ2-1 | TRBV5-1 | TGCGCCAGCAGCTTCGGAAGGGATAGCTCCTACAATGAGCAGTTCTTC | CASSFGRDSSYNEQFF